The clone carrying this TCR beta chain occurred a few times. These data come from a study of early T cells in non-severe SARS-CoV-2 infection. TCRdb reanalysed the 5' RACE reads using MiXCR and keeps one entry per CDR3 protein. The profile shows 51,000 or so distinct CDR3 sequences, about 10% of them singletons. The length of the CDR3 is 13 residues. V lost 3 bases and J lost 3, with 12 bases in between. The germline V gene encodes CDR1 DFQATT and CDR2 SNEGSKA (reference sequence). The chain employs TRBV20-1 and TRBJ2-7; the D is unclear. The TCR was taken from an adult who was a healthcare worker with PCR-confirmed SARS-CoV-2 infection or an uninfected control (not recorded which). Material for sequencing was whole blood. The CDR3: CSASRAPNYEQYF. In nucleotides, the CDR3 is TGCAGTGCTAGTCGGGCTCCTAACTACGAGCAGTACTTC.